These 19 T cell receptor beta chains were sequenced from one sample in a study of blood T cell repertoires in COVID-19. This table comes from immunoSEQ multiplex PCR, and its TCRdb copy is limited to in-frame clones, with some not included. The data contain approximately 81,000 clones, about 89% of them singletons. Material: PBMCs or T cells enriched from blood (not recorded which). Receptor source: a woman aged 45-60 years with acute COVID-19.

The chain recombines TRBV11-3 with TRBJ1-2, with 8 bases matching TRBD1. CDR3 length: 16 residues. CDR1 is SGHNT and CDR2 is YENEEA in the germline V gene. The V gene end was trimmed by 5 bases and the J gene end by 4 bases; junction bases not matched to a gene: 12. CDR3 bases: TGTGCCAGCAGCCCTAGCGTCAGGGGGCGCATCTATGGCTACACCTTC. This gives the protein CASSPSVRGRIYGYTF.

V gene TRBV11-2 combines with J gene TRBJ1-1; 7 nucleotides match TRBD1. V shed 5 bases and J 6 bases; nucleotides not matched to a gene: 9. In germline, CDR1 is SGHAT, CDR2 FQNNGV. The CDR3 totals 14 residues. In DNA, the CDR3 is TGTGCCAGCAGCGAACAGGGGTCTGGGGCTGAAGCTTTCTTT. It codes for CASSEQGSGAEAFF.

The chain employs TRBV5-1 and TRBJ2-5, with D maybe TRBD1 (6 bases). V gave up 2 bases and J gave up 2 bases, with 7 bases separating them. There are 13 residues in the CDR3. CDR1 and CDR2 from the germline V gene are SGHRS and YFSETQ. Here the CDR3 DNA reads TGCGCCAGCAGCTTACAGGGACAAGAGACCCAGTACTTC. Protein sequence: CASSLQGQETQYF.

The sample holds one count of this clone. The V and J genes are TRBV4-3 and TRBJ2-1; 12 nucleotides match TRBD2. Germline CDR1 is LGHNA and CDR2 is YSLEER. The CDR3 contains 17 residues. V trimming: 0 bases; J trimming: 6 bases; junction bases outside the gene matches: 6. The CDR3 coding sequence is TGCGCCAGCAGCCAAGAGAGGGGACTAGCGGGTATCAATGAGCAGTTCTTC. Protein sequence: CASSQERGLAGINEQFF.

V and J are TRBV12-3 or TRBV12-4 and TRBJ1-5; D gene unclear. The CDR3 covers 11 residues. The V gene lost 5 bases and the J gene lost 4 bases, with 3 bases spanning the gap. CDR3 nucleotides: TGTGCCAGCAGTCTGAATCAGCCCCAGCATTTT. Amino acids: CASSLNQPQHF.

This rearrangement joins TRBV18 to TRBJ1-5; 7 bases agree with TRBD1. The CDR3 loop spans 13 amino acids. The germline gives CDR1 KGHSH, CDR2 LQKENI. J gave up 8 bases and V 6 bases, and 7 bases lay outside the gene matches. The chain's CDR3 is CASSDDRVKPQHF. The CDR3, as DNA: TGTGCCAGCTCGGATGACAGGGTGAAGCCCCAGCATTTT.

This chain joins TRBV5-1 and TRBJ1-4, with D uncertain. The CDR3 is 15 amino acids. Trimming cost V 5 bases and J 7 bases, with 18 bases left between them. Germline lookup yields CDR1 SGHRS and CDR2 YFSETQ. CDR3 protein: CASSYSLDGSEKLFF. CDR3 nucleotides: TGCGCCAGCAGTTACTCCTTAGATGGGAGTGAAAAACTGTTTTTT.

The chain couples TRBV5-5 to TRBJ1-4; D is undetermined. Germline values: CDR1 SGHKS, CDR2 YYEKEE (reference sequence). With 4 bases removed from V and 0 bases from J, the gap between germline ends came to 13 bases. CDR3 size: 16 residues. CDR3 residues: CASSIEADPTNEKLFF. CDR3 coding DNA: TGTGCCAGCAGCATCGAGGCAGACCCAACTAATGAAAAACTGTTTTTT.

J is TRBJ2-7 and V is TRBV2; the D gene is possibly TRBD1 (6 bases). The V gene lost 9 bases and the J gene lost 5 bases, with 20 bases spanning the gap. Looked up from germline, CDR1 is SNHLY and CDR2 is FYNNEI. CDR3 length equals 14 residues. CDR3 amino acids: CASFEGQGFNEQYF. The CDR3 nucleotides read TGTGCCAGTTTTGAGGGGCAGGGGTTCAACGAGCAGTACTTC.

This clone was seen a single time. V gene TRBV4-3 combines with J gene TRBJ1-5; weak D call: TRBD1 (5 bases). This CDR3 has 15 amino acids. Trimming took 5 bases from V and 0 from J, leaving 11 bases between them. Germline CDR1 and CDR2: LGHNA and YSLEER. For the CDR3, the DNA is TGCGCCAGCAGCATGGACACGAATAGCAATCAGCCCCAGCATTTT. Its translation: CASSMDTNSNQPQHF.

This sequence joins TRBV6-4 and TRBJ2-1, with a weak D call TRBD1 (5 bases). Germline V gene sequence: CDR1 MRHNA, CDR2 SNTAGT. Trimming left V 5 bases short and J 5 bases short, with 10 bases between. The CDR3 sequence is 13 residues long. The CDR3 is CASSHDSNNEQFF. CDR3 sequence (DNA): TGTGCCAGCAGTCACGACAGCAACAATGAGCAGTTCTTC.

The chain carries TRBV11-2 and TRBJ1-2; D is ambiguous. This CDR3 has 12 amino acids. Between the trimmed V and J ends, which lost 3 bases and 3 bases, there was a span of 5 bases. Germline CDR1 SGHAT, CDR2 FQNNGV. CDR3 amino acids: CASSFRDYGYTF. DNA of the CDR3: TGTGCCAGCAGCTTTCGGGACTATGGCTACACCTTC.

This sequence joins TRBV5-6 and TRBJ2-5, with 9 bases identical to TRBD2. Germline V gives CDR1 SGHDT, CDR2 YYEEEE. The CDR3 totals 16 residues. The J segment lost 2 bases and the V segment lost 2 bases, leaving 7 bases of the junction unmatched. The CDR3 region has the DNA TGTGCCAGCAGCTTTTCTAGTCTAGCGGGGCAAGAGACCCAGTACTTC. Translation: CASSFSSLAGQETQYF.

This rearrangement joins TRBV25-1 to TRBJ2-1; TRBD2 matches at 10 bases. The CDR3 length is 15 residues. Germline assignment: CDR1 MGHDK and CDR2 SYGVNS. Trimming removed 7 bases from V and 4 bases from J; junction bases left unmatched: 7. The CDR3 bases are TGTGCCAGCACGACTAGCGGGTCTTTTTACAATGAGCAGTTCTTC. Its protein is CASTTSGSFYNEQFF.

The rearrangement uses TRBV3-1 (or the pseudogene TRBV3-2) and TRBJ2-3; no clear D gene. V gave up 10 bases and J gave up 0 bases, with 11 bases separating them. Germline V gene lookup returns CDR1 LGHDT and CDR2 YNNKEL (reference sequence). The CDR3 sequence is 13 residues long. The DNA for the CDR3 is TGTGCCACCGGAATAGCTAGCACAGATACGCAGTATTTT. It encodes CATGIASTDTQYF.

This chain links TRBV27 with TRBJ2-6; TRBD2 agrees at 10 bases. The CDR3 totals 15 residues. V was clipped by 6 bases and J by 5 bases; unmatched bases: 4. Germline V gives CDR1 MNHEY, CDR2 SMNVEV (reference sequence). The CDR3 loop is CASRLAGGRANVLTF. CDR3 DNA: TGTGCCAGCAGGTTAGCGGGAGGTAGGGCCAACGTCCTGACTTTC.

The V gene is TRBV3-1 (or the pseudogene TRBV3-2), the J gene TRBJ1-4, with a tentative D call TRBD1 (5 bases). Trimming removed 4 bases at V and 8 bases at J, with 8 bases between. In germline, CDR1 is LGHDT, CDR2 YNNKEL (reference sequence). The CDR3 has 12 amino acids. This CDR3 is CASSLWTEKLFF. For the CDR3, the DNA is TGTGCCAGCAGCCTATGGACAGAAAAACTGTTTTTT.

This chain joins TRBV24-1 and TRBJ2-3; perhaps TRBD2 as D (5 bases). Trimming pared 2 bases from V and 1 base from J, leaving 9 bases between. Germline V gene data show CDR1 as KGHDR and CDR2 as SFDVKD. The CDR3 length is 15 residues. CDR3 coding DNA: TGTGCCACCAGTGATTCCGGGCGGGGCACAGATACGCAGTATTTT. Amino acids: CATSDSGRGTDTQYF.

The V gene is TRBV5-3, the J gene TRBJ1-3; a weak D match, TRBD1 (5 bases). TRBV5-3 is an ORF, and what it does is uncertain. The germline V and J ends were trimmed by 3 bases and 4 bases, with 17 bases remaining between them. The CDR3 length is 16 residues. CDR3 nucleotide sequence: TGTGCCAGAAGCTGCCGGGGGACGCGCTCAGGAAACACCATATATTTT. Protein product: CARSCRGTRSGNTIYF.